This T cell receptor beta chain was found in a study of PD-L1 blockade in urothelial cancer. Sequencing was performed with immunoSEQ multiplex PCR; in TCRdb, only in-frame clones are kept and a portion is missing. The sample records 48,000 or so clones, 80% to 90% being singletons. Time point given: peripheral blood 6 weeks after treatment start. The CDR3 loop spans 16 amino acids. Unmatched junction bases numbered 3, after V lost 1 base and J lost 7 bases. Looked up from germline, CDR1 is SGHDN and CDR2 is FVKESK. The TCR comes from a man aged 65 to 85 with urothelial cancer. The chain carries TRBV14 and TRBJ2-1; TRBD2 matches at 14 bases. The source material was PBMCs, sampled around atezolizumab (anti-PD-L1) treatment. This CDR3 reads CASSQAGTSGSNEQFF. The CDR3 nucleotides read TGTGCCAGCAGCCAAGCCGGGACTAGCGGGAGTAATGAGCAGTTCTTC.